These 6 T cell receptor beta chains came from one sample sequenced in a study of blood T cells in healthy people across ages. A second PCR of about 7 to 12 cycles used a sample-barcoded 5' primer and a J-beta primer mix. TCRdb independently ran MiXCR on the 5' RACE reads; one entry per CDR3 protein. The sample includes about 1.6 million distinct CDR3 sequences, roughly 32% of them seen just once. The sample was blood. These receptors all stem from a woman in her twenties or thirties in good health.

This clonotype was found a few times. The V and J genes are TRBV6-2 or TRBV6-3 and TRBJ1-6; D gene uncertain. CDR3 length equals 15 residues. Germline V gene data show CDR1 as MNHEY and CDR2 as SVGEGT. Deletions cut 6 bases from V and 9 bases from J, with 18 bases between. The CDR3, as DNA: TGTGCCAGCAGGATTACCACGACAATCGTTTCACCCCTCCACTTT. This gives the protein CASRITTTIVSPLHF.

A note on this clonotype: A much larger clone differs from this one at a single base, so this may be a read error. The chain is built from TRBV29-1 and TRBJ2-1, with 11 bases lining up with TRBD2. The CDR3 is 13 amino acids. In germline, CDR1 is SQVTM, CDR2 ANQGSEA. DNA of the CDR3: TGCGGGGTAGCGGGGGGGACCTACAATGAGCAGTTCTTC. It encodes CGVAGGTYNEQFF.

V and J are TRBV12-3 or TRBV12-4 and TRBJ2-1, with D possibly being TRBD2 (5 bases). With 5 bases removed from V and 9 bases from J, the gap between germline ends came to 17 bases. The CDR3 length is 14 residues. The CDR3 coding sequence is TGTGCCAGCAGTCCAAGTTTGGCGGGCGGTGAGCAGTTCTTC. Translated, it gives CASSPSLAGGEQFF.

This clonotype came up a few times. V usage is TRBV20-1 and J usage is TRBJ2-3; no firm D call. The CDR3 contains 11 residues. V was pared by 5 bases and J by 6 bases, with 9 bases between. Germline assignment: CDR1 DFQATT and CDR2 SNEGSKA (reference sequence). CDR3 in DNA: TGCAGTGCTGGACGAGAGGATACGCAGTATTTT. This gives the protein CSAGREDTQYF.

This clonotype showed up just a few times. This chain uses TRBV7-9 with TRBJ2-1, with D unresolved. Germline CDR1 is SEHNR and CDR2 is FQNEAQ (reference sequence). This CDR3 has 16 amino acids. V was trimmed by 5 bases and J by 6 bases, leaving 20 bases between them. The CDR3 spells CASSRTWATSGNEQFF. For the CDR3, the DNA is TGTGCCAGCAGCCGTACGTGGGCGACTTCGGGCAATGAGCAGTTCTTC.

This chain uses TRBV21-1 with TRBJ2-1; the D segment call TRBD1 is taken from the table without a DNA check. TRBV21-1 represents a pseudogene. The CDR3 loop spans 16 amino acids. This CDR3 is CARIKRTGGRGNEQFF. The CDR3 DNA is TGTGCCAGAATAAAACGGACAGGGGGCCGAGGGAATGAGCAGTTCTTC.